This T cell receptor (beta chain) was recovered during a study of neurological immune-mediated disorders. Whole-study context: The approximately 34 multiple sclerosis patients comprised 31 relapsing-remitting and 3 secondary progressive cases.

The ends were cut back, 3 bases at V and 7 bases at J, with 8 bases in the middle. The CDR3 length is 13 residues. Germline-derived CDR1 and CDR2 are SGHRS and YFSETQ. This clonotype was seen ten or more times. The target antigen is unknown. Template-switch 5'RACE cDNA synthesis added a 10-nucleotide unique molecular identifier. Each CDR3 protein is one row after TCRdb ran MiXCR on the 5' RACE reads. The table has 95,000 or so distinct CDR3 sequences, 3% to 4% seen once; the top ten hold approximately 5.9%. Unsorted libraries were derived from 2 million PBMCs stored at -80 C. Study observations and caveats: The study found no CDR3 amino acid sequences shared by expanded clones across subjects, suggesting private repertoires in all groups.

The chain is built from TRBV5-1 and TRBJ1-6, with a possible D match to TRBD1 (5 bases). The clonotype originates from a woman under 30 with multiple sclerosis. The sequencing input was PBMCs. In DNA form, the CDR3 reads TGCGCCAGCAGCTCTGAGGGGAATTCACCCCTCCACTTT. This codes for CASSSEGNSPLHF.